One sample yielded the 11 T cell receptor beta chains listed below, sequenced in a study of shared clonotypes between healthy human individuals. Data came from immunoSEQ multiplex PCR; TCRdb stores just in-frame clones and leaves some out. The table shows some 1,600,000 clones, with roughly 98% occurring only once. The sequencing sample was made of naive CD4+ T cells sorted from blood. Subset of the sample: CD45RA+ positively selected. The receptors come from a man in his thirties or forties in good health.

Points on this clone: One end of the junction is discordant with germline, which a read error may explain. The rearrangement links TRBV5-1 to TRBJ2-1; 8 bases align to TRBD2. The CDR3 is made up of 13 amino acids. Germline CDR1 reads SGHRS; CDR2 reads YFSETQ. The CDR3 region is CASSLEGGGRTIF. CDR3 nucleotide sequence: TGCGCCAGCAGCTTGGAAGGAGGCGGGAGGACAATCTTC. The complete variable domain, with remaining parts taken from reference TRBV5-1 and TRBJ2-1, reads KAGVTQTPRYLIKTRGQQVTLSCSPISGHRSVSWYQQTPGQGLQFLFEYFSETQRNKGNFPGRFSGRQFSNSRSEMNVSTLELGDSALYLCASSLEGGGRTIFGPGTRLTVL.

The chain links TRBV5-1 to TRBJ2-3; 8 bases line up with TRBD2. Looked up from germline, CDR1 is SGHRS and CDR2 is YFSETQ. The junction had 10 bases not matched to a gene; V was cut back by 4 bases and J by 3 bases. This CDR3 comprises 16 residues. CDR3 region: CASSPNSGRGTDTQYF. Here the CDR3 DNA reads TGCGCCAGCAGCCCTAACAGCGGGAGAGGGACAGATACGCAGTATTTT.

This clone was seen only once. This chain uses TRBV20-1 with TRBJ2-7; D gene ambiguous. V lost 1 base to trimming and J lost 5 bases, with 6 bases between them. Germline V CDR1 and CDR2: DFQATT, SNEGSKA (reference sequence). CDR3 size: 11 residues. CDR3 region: CSARAVNEQYF. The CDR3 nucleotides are TGCAGTGCTAGAGCGGTAAACGAGCAGTACTTC.

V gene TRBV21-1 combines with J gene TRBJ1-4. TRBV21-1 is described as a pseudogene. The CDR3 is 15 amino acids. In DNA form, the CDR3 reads TGTGCCAGCAGCAAAGGTCAGGGAGGAGATGAAAAACTGTTTTTT. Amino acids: CASSKGQGGDEKLFF.

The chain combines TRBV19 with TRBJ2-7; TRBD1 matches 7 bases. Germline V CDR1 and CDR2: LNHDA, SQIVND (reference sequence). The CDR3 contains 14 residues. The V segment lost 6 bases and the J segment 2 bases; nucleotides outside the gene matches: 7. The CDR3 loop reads CASSLRDRAYEQYF. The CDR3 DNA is TGTGCCAGTAGCCTCCGGGACAGAGCCTACGAGCAGTACTTC. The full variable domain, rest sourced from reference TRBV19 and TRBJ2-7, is DGGITQSPKYLFRKEGQNVTLSCEQNLNHDAMYWYRQDPGQGLRLIYYSQIVNDFQKGDIAEGYSVSREKKESFPLTVTSAQKNPTAFYLCASSLRDRAYEQYFGPGTRLTVT.

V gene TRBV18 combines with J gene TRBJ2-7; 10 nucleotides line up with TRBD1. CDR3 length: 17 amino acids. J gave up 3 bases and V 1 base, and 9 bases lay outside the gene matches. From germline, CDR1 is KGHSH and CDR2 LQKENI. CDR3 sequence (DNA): TGTGCCAGCTCACCACTCGGACCGGGACAGGGGAGCTACGAGCAGTACTTC. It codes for CASSPLGPGQGSYEQYF. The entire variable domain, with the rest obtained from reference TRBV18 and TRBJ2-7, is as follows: NAGVMQNPRHLVRRRGQEARLRCSPMKGHSHVYWYRQLPEEGLKFMVYLQKENIIDESGMPKERFSAEFPKEGPSILRIQQVVRGDSAAYFCASSPLGPGQGSYEQYFGPGTRLTVT.

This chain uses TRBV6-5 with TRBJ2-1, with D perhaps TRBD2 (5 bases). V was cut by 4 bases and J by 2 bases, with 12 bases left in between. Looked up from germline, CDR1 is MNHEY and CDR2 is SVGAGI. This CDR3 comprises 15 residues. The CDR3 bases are TGTGCCAGCAGTTCCCCGGCGGGCCCCTACAATGAGCAGTTCTTC. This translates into CASSSPAGPYNEQFF.

CDR3 nucleotide sequence: TGTGCCACCCGACCCAGCACAGATACGCAGTATTTT. Amino acid sequence: CATRPSTDTQYF. This sequence joins TRBV10-3 and TRBJ2-3, with unresolved D. V gave up 10 bases and J gave up 0 bases, with 8 bases separating them. Per the germline V gene, CDR1 is ENHRY and CDR2 is SYGVKD. The CDR3 totals 12 residues.

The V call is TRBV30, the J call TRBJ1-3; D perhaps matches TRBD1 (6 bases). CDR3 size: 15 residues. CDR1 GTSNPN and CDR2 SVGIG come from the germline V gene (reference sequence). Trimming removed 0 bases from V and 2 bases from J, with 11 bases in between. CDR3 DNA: TGTGCCTGGAGTGTACTAGGGGGAACTGGAAACACCATATATTTT. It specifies CAWSVLGGTGNTIYF. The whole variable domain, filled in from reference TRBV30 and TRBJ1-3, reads SQTIHQWPATLVQPVGSPLSLECTVEGTSNPNLYWYRQAAGRGLQLLFYSVGIGQISSEVPQNLSASRPQDRQFILSSKKLLLSDSGFYLCAWSVLGGTGNTIYFGEGSWLTVV.

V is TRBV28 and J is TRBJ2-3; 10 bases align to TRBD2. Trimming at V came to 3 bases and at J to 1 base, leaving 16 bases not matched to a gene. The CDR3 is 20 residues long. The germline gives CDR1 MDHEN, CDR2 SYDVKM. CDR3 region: CASSFGYGRLAGVGTDTQYF. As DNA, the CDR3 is TGTGCCAGCAGTTTCGGGTACGGGAGGCTAGCGGGAGTGGGCACAGATACGCAGTATTTT.

For the CDR3, the DNA is TGTGCCAGCATCAGAAATACGGGAAGCATGGAGACCCAGTACTTC. Protein product: CASIRNTGSMETQYF. The rearrangement links TRBV7-2 to TRBJ2-5; D possibly corresponds to TRBD2 (5 bases). Germline V CDR1 and CDR2: SGHTA, FQGNSA. CDR3 length: 15 amino acids. Trimming removed 7 bases at V and 5 bases at J, with 20 bases between.